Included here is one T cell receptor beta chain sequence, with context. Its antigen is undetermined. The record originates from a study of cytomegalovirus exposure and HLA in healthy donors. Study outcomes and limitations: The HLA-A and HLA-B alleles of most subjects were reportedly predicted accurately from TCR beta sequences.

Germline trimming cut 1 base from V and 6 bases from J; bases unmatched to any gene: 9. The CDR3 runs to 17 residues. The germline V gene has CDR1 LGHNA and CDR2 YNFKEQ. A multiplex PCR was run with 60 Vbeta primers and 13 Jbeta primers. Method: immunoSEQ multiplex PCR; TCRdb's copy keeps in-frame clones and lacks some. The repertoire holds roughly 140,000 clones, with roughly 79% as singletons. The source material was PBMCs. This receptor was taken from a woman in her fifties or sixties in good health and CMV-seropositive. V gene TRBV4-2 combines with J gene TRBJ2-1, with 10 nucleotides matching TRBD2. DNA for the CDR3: TGTGCCAGCAGCCAAGGGGCTTTAGGACTAGCGGCCAATGAGCAGTTCTTC. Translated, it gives CASSQGALGLAANEQFF.